This TCR beta chain was observed in a study of shared clonotypes between healthy human individuals. J gave up 7 bases and V 0 bases, and 6 bases lay outside the gene matches. CDR3 size: 15 residues. CDR1 and CDR2 (germline): SGHTA, FQGTGA. This clone occurred once. Researchers partitioned CD4+ cells into CD45RA+ naive and CD45RA-negative memory subsets. Here immunoSEQ multiplex PCR was the method, and the copy in TCRdb shows in-frame clones only, minus some. The sample shows more than 2 million clones, 95% of them seen only once. The sequence came from a man aged 18 to 30 in good health. Sequenced: naive CD4+ T cells sorted from blood. Subset specified: CD45RA+ positively selected. The chain links TRBV7-3 to TRBJ2-1; 7 bases fit TRBD1. In DNA form, the CDR3 reads TGTGCCAGCAGCTTAACAGGGGGCCCCGGAAATGAGCAGTTCTTC. It specifies CASSLTGGPGNEQFF.